This T cell receptor (beta chain) is from a study of preoperative IRX-2 immunotherapy in early breast cancer (dated by TCRdb to the late 2010s). The library came from the immunoSEQ multiplex PCR assay. Sourced from immuneACCESS, this table was stored by TCRdb with only in-frame sequences that have V and J called. A share of the clones is absent; for the studies checked, an unresolved V gene accounts for under half, and the remainder has no known explanation. Here the sample has roughly 99,000 clones; 80% to 90% occur a single time. The ten largest clones represent approximately 2% of the sample. The trim is 5 bases for V and 4 bases for J, with a gap of 8 bases between the germline ends. Including cysteine and phenylalanine, the CDR3 has 12 amino acids. Left in the record is the CDR3 DNA by itself, 36 bases read in frame from the first base. The germline V gene provides CDR1 MGHDK and CDR2 SYGVNS.

Read against the paper, the sample's treatment or condition label means: preoperative locoregional IRX-2 cytokine immunotherapy. The samples were obtained from a phase Ib study that tested preoperative, locoregional IRX-2 cytokine immunotherapy designed to prime immune responses. The donors were early-stage breast cancer patients who were given IRX-2 prior to surgery. A word on this clone: Its antigen has not been determined. The sample holds no much larger clone one base away, and base qualities are not on file.

This chain joins TRBV25-1 to TRBJ1-2; the D gene remains uncertain. The source is a human donor with breast cancer. Here the sequenced sample was tumor tissue, taken after IRX-2 immunotherapy. The CDR3 region: CASSQEGYGYTF. The nucleotides read TGTGCCAGCAGTCAGGAGGGCTATGGCTACACCTTC.